Here is one TCR beta chain with its context. The antigen is unknown. This specimen belongs to a study of beta chain features in type 1 diabetes. Study findings and constraints: Type 1 diabetes patients had TCRB CDR3s that were shorter (moderately but significantly so) in all four CD4+ subsets.

This CDR3 has 17 amino acids. Germline V gene data show CDR1 as SGHTA and CDR2 as FQGNSA. V shed 0 bases, J shed 6 bases, and the junction held 8 bases outside the gene matches. The investigators reverse transcribed all of the isolated RNA, so they sequenced expressed TCRB transcripts. The repertoire was sequenced with immunoSEQ multiplex PCR; TCRdb's copy has only in-frame clones and lacks some. The sample holds fewer than 900,000 clones, roughly 17% seen once. The sequencing input was naive CD4+ T cells from blood. The receptor's source is a woman between 18 and 29 years old in good health. This chain connects TRBV7-2 to TRBJ2-2, with 9 bases fitting TRBD2. As DNA, the CDR3 is TGTGCCAGCAGCTTAGCGCCGGCTAGCGGGGTCTCCGGGGAGCTGTTTTTT. It is translated as CASSLAPASGVSGELFF.